Each of the 16 T cell receptor beta chains below was sequenced from the same sample in a study of cytomegalovirus exposure and HLA in healthy donors. The protocol was immunoSEQ multiplex PCR, while the TCRdb copy is restricted to in-frame clones and leaves out a portion. The data hold fewer than 150,000 clones, with about 80% observed a single time. Sample: PBMCs. All receptors derive from a man under 40 in good health and CMV-seropositive.

The rearrangement uses TRBV28 and TRBJ2-5; 8 bases agree with TRBD2. There are 14 residues in the CDR3. J gave up 8 bases and V 2 bases, and 7 bases lay outside the gene matches. Germline loops: CDR1 MDHEN, CDR2 SYDVKM. In DNA, the CDR3 is TGTGCCAGCAGTTTAGATCGCGGGGGGAAAACCCAGTACTTC. This gives the protein CASSLDRGGKTQYF.

The genes are TRBV18 and TRBJ2-7; D not certain. Trimming removed 1 base from V and 1 base from J, with 11 bases in between. This CDR3 region has 15 residues. Germline V CDR1 and CDR2: KGHSH, LQKENI. The CDR3 DNA sequence: TGTGCCAGCTCACCACTCCAGTCCCGATCCTACGAGCAGTACTTC. This gives the protein CASSPLQSRSYEQYF.

The rearrangement joins TRBV13 to TRBJ1-2; D is possibly TRBD1 (6 bases). Trimming stripped 5 bases from V and 8 bases from J, with 18 bases between. The CDR3 covers 14 residues. In germline, CDR1 is PRHDT, CDR2 FYEKMQ (reference sequence). The CDR3 spells CASSPRGGGRGYTF. The CDR3 DNA is TGTGCCAGCAGCCCCCGGGGAGGGGGACGCGGCTACACCTTC.

This sequence joins TRBV19 and TRBJ2-7; the match to TRBD2 covers 7 bases. CDR1 and CDR2 (germline): LNHDA, SQIVND (reference sequence). This CDR3 region has 15 residues. V lost 3 bases to trimming and J lost 2 bases; unmatched junction nucleotides: 7. The CDR3, as DNA: TGTGCCAGTAGTATTCTCCTAGCGGACGCCTACGAGCAGTACTTC. Translated: CASSILLADAYEQYF.

The chain couples TRBV27 to TRBJ1-1; 8 nucleotides line up with TRBD1. CDR1 and CDR2 from the germline V gene are MNHEY and SMNVEV (reference sequence). The trim removed 5 bases at V and 11 bases at J, leaving 19 bases unmatched. This CDR3 is 16 amino acids long. The CDR3 here is CASSPSGTGPSRGAFF. The CDR3 DNA is TGTGCCAGCAGTCCCTCCGGGACAGGCCCTTCAAGGGGGGCTTTCTTT.

V usage is TRBV7-9 and J usage is TRBJ2-1; D may be TRBD1 (5 bases). This CDR3 has 13 residues. Trimming removed 4 bases from V and 5 bases from J, with 9 bases in between. CDR1 and CDR2 (germline): SEHNR, FQNEAQ (reference sequence). CDR3 nucleotide sequence: TGTGCCAGCAGCTCTCGACAGCACAATGAGCAGTTCTTC. This gives the protein CASSSRQHNEQFF.

This clone has just a few counts. The chain is built from TRBV5-1 and TRBJ2-7; no reliable D call. CDR1 is SGHRS, CDR2 YFSETQ, per germline. This CDR3 is 14 amino acids long. The V and J ends lost 0 bases and 3 bases respectively, with 10 bases between them. The CDR3, as DNA: TGCGCCAGCAGCTTGGTGGCAGACAACTACGAGCAGTACTTC. This translates into CASSLVADNYEQYF.

This clone was detected a few times. The J gene is TRBJ1-1, the V gene TRBV19; 7 nucleotides line up with TRBD1. Germline CDR1 reads LNHDA; CDR2 reads SQIVND (reference sequence). The CDR3 is 15 amino acids. The junction had 8 bases not matched to a gene; V was cut back by 3 bases and J by 4 bases. The CDR3 DNA is TGTGCCAGTAGTATTAGCCAGGGGGTTTTCACTGAAGCTTTCTTT. It encodes CASSISQGVFTEAFF. The variable domain in full, completed from reference TRBV19 and TRBJ1-1, reads DGGITQSPKYLFRKEGQNVTLSCEQNLNHDAMYWYRQDPGQGLRLIYYSQIVNDFQKGDIAEGYSVSREKKESFPLTVTSAQKNPTAFYLCASSISQGVFTEAFFGQGTRLTVV.

This rearrangement joins TRBV14 to TRBJ2-5, with 7 positions matching TRBD2. J lost 7 bases, V lost 1 base, and 12 bases had no gene match. There are 16 residues in the CDR3. Germline-derived CDR1 and CDR2 are SGHDN and FVKESK. CDR3 sequence reads: CASSQAFVSGYRTQYF. In DNA, the CDR3 is TGTGCCAGCAGCCAAGCGTTCGTTAGCGGGTATCGGACCCAGTACTTC.

There are a few counts of this clone. The gene calls are TRBV5-4 and TRBJ1-1; weak D call: TRBD1 (5 bases). Germline CDR1 is SGHNT and CDR2 is YYREEE (reference sequence). This CDR3 is 12 amino acids long. The V gene lost 1 base and the J gene lost 7 bases, with 8 bases spanning the gap. CDR3 sequence reads: CASSLPGREAFF. The DNA for the CDR3 is TGTGCCAGCAGCTTGCCAGGGCGTGAAGCTTTCTTT.

The V gene is TRBV7-3, the J gene TRBJ2-1, with TRBD1 as a possible D gene (6 bases). This CDR3 is 14 amino acids long. With 4 bases removed from V and 4 bases from J, the gap between germline ends came to 11 bases. From germline, CDR1 is SGHTA and CDR2 FQGTGA. The CDR3 DNA follows: TGTGCCAGCAGCTCAGCCACAGGGTACAATGAGCAGTTCTTC. As protein: CASSSATGYNEQFF.

The chain is built from TRBV5-6 and TRBJ1-1; perhaps TRBD1 as D (5 bases). Germline lookup yields CDR1 SGHDT and CDR2 YYEEEE. The CDR3 length is 14 residues. Trimming took 2 bases from V and 6 from J, leaving 14 bases between them. The CDR3 DNA is TGTGCCAGCAGCTTTCGGGGCGGGAGCTCTGAAGCTTTCTTT. This translates into CASSFRGGSSEAFF.

The sample holds a few counts of this clone. This chain uses TRBV2 with TRBJ2-1; tentatively, D is TRBD2 (5 bases). Trimming removed 7 bases at V and 0 bases at J, with 13 bases between. Germline CDR1 and CDR2: SNHLY and FYNNEI. The CDR3 consists of 15 residues. The CDR3 is CASTSSGASYNEQFF. The CDR3 DNA reads as TGTGCCAGCACCTCCAGCGGAGCCTCCTACAATGAGCAGTTCTTC.

The chain uses TRBV11-2 and TRBJ2-3; 8 bases line up with TRBD2. Germline CDR1 reads SGHAT; CDR2 reads FQNNGV. The CDR3 contains 18 residues. The ends lost 5 bases at V and 3 bases at J; junction bases unmatched: 16. The CDR3 sequence: CASSQLSGSGEVTDTQYF. DNA of the CDR3: TGTGCCAGCAGCCAACTCAGCGGGAGCGGAGAAGTTACAGATACGCAGTATTTT.

CDR3 sequence: CASSSGGGPSNSPLHF. In DNA form, the CDR3 reads TGCGCCAGCAGTTCCGGGGGGGGGCCTTCCAATTCACCCCTCCACTTT. The chain carries TRBV5-1 and TRBJ1-6, with D maybe TRBD1 (6 bases). The CDR3 loop spans 16 amino acids. With 5 bases removed from V and 7 bases from J, the gap between germline ends came to 19 bases. Germline CDR1 reads SGHRS; CDR2 reads YFSETQ.

This chain uses TRBV6-1 with TRBJ2-7; TRBD2 aligns across 8 bases. This CDR3 is built from 14 residues. The junction had 8 bases not matched to a gene; V was cut back by 6 bases and J by 4 bases. In germline, CDR1 is MNHNS, CDR2 SASEGT. CDR3 sequence: CASRMLLAAYEQYF. CDR3 sequence (DNA): TGTGCCAGCAGGATGCTACTAGCGGCGTACGAGCAGTACTTC.